The following is a T cell receptor beta chain sequence with its context. The data were taken from a study of cytomegalovirus exposure and HLA in healthy donors. This PCR relied on a set of 60 Vbeta primers and 13 Jbeta primers. Profiling relied on immunoSEQ multiplex PCR, and the TCRdb table lists in-frame clones only, not all of them. The table records roughly 120,000 clones, roughly 70% of them present only once. V was cut by 5 bases and J by 7 bases, with 18 bases left in between. From germline, CDR1 is SGHRS and CDR2 YFSETQ. The CDR3 is 15 residues long. The receptor was derived from a man aged 25-45 years in good health and CMV-seropositive. The V and J genes are TRBV5-1 and TRBJ1-4; D might be TRBD1 (6 bases). Sequenced sample: PBMCs. The CDR3 spells CASSLMTGLGEKLFF. The CDR3 nucleotides read TGCGCCAGCAGTCTCATGACAGGTCTCGGTGAAAAACTGTTTTTT.